One sample yielded the 9 T cell receptor beta chains listed below, sequenced in a study of shared clonotypes between healthy human individuals. The repertoire was sequenced with immunoSEQ multiplex PCR; TCRdb's copy has only in-frame clones and lacks some. The sample carries more than 550,000 clones, 72% recorded once. The sample consisted of memory CD4+ T cells sorted from blood. Subset specified: CD45RA-negative fraction. The receptor source for this set is a woman in her 30s in good health.

V and J are TRBV5-1 and TRBJ2-1, with TRBD2 matching 7 bases. Germline lookup yields CDR1 SGHRS and CDR2 YFSETQ. This CDR3 spans 16 amino acids. V shed 0 bases, J shed 2 bases, and the junction held 5 bases outside the gene matches. Written as DNA, the CDR3 is TGCGCCAGCAGCTTGGTTGGGGAGGGCCCCTACAATGAGCAGTTCTTC. It translates to CASSLVGEGPYNEQFF.

The chain links TRBV7-9 to TRBJ1-5; D remains unclear. V lost 5 bases and J lost 3, with 11 bases in between. The CDR3 runs 14 residues. Germline CDR1 is SEHNR and CDR2 is FQNEAQ (reference sequence). Here the CDR3 reads CASSGPGDNQPQHF. The CDR3 nucleotides are TGTGCCAGCAGCGGTCCGGGAGACAATCAGCCCCAGCATTTT.

This chain connects TRBV18 to TRBJ2-2; D is perhaps TRBD1 (6 bases). The V gene's germline CDR1 is KGHSH and CDR2 LQKENI. Trimming shortened V by 0 bases and J by 4 bases, and 9 bases separated the two germline ends. This CDR3 has 15 residues. In DNA form, the CDR3 reads TGTGCCAGCTCACCACCGACAGGATCCACCGGGGAGCTGTTTTTT. Translated, it gives CASSPPTGSTGELFF.

V and J are TRBV7-6 and TRBJ1-1; D is unresolved. V lost 0 bases, J lost 5 bases, and 16 bases lay in between. CDR1 and CDR2 from the germline V gene are SGHVS and FNYEAQ. This CDR3 contains 16 residues. CDR3 DNA: TGTGCCAGCAGCTTAGCGTCGGGGATTCTCACTACTGAAGCTTTCTTT. It specifies CASSLASGILTTEAFF.

In its sample, this clone was seen once. V gene TRBV25-1 combines with J gene TRBJ2-1; no reliable D call. Trimming took off 2 bases at V and 0 bases at J, with 14 bases between the two ends. This CDR3 region has 17 residues. From germline, CDR1 is MGHDK and CDR2 SYGVNS. The CDR3 loop is CASSEGKGNYSYNEQFF. The CDR3 DNA reads as TGTGCCAGCAGTGAAGGTAAAGGTAACTACTCCTACAATGAGCAGTTCTTC. The full variable domain, in which reference TRBV25-1 and TRBJ2-1 provide the parts outside the CDR3, is EADIYQTPRYLVIGTGKKITLECSQTMGHDKMYWYQQDPGMELHLIHYSYGVNSTEKGDLSSESTVSRIRTEHFPLTLESARPSHTSQYLCASSEGKGNYSYNEQFFGPGTRLTVL.

This clone was recorded at least ten times. The chain links TRBV19 to TRBJ1-1; tentatively, D is TRBD1 (6 bases). Per germline, CDR1 LNHDA and CDR2 SQIVND (reference sequence). V was trimmed by 8 bases and J by 9 bases, leaving 10 bases between them. The CDR3 is 10 amino acids. The CDR3 spells CASSQGKAFF. The DNA of the CDR3 is TGTGCCAGTTCGCAGGGGAAAGCTTTCTTT.

This chain joins TRBV4-1 and TRBJ2-7; 11 positions agree with TRBD2. CDR3 length: 16 amino acids. Germline V gene lookup returns CDR1 MGHRA and CDR2 YSYEKL. V lost 0 bases, J lost 2 bases, and 3 bases stayed unmatched. This chain's CDR3 is CASSQDMTSGTYEQYF. Written as DNA, the CDR3 is TGCGCCAGCAGCCAAGATATGACTAGCGGGACCTACGAGCAGTACTTC.

As for this clone: Other DNA sequences in the same sample also yield this CDR3. The chain employs TRBV5-1 and TRBJ2-3, with D possibly TRBD1 on 5 matching bases. Germline loops: CDR1 SGHRS, CDR2 YFSETQ. The ends were cut back, 4 bases at V and 0 bases at J, with 12 bases in the middle. This CDR3 contains 15 residues. The CDR3 loop reads CASSRDRPSTDTQYF. The CDR3 bases are TGCGCCAGCAGCCGAGACAGACCAAGCACAGATACGCAGTATTTT.

The chain recombines TRBV13 with TRBJ2-5, with D hard to call. The V and J ends lost 4 bases and 1 base respectively, with 10 bases between them. This CDR3 spans 14 amino acids. Germline V gene lookup returns CDR1 PRHDT and CDR2 FYEKMQ (reference sequence). CDR3 amino acids: CASSSERLQETQYF. CDR3 coding DNA: TGTGCCAGCAGCTCTGAAAGGCTCCAAGAGACCCAGTACTTC.